This T cell receptor (beta chain) was retrieved from a study of beta chain features in type 1 diabetes (dated 2018 in TCRdb). Looking at the study overall: Mean age, gender distribution, total cell number and subset yield were not different between patients and healthy donors. A total of some 100,000,000 sorted cells were examined across all samples, and a strong correlation was observed between cell number per subset and RNA yield. The study compared the TCRB repertoires of sorted circulating CD4+ T cell subsets in recently diagnosed type 1 diabetes patients with those in matched healthy donors. Regulatory and stem cell-like memory subsets were obtained from only 8 patients and about eight healthy donors, while naive and central memory subsets were obtained from all 30 or so donors. General study outcomes and caveats: Because cDNA was sequenced instead of genomic DNA, highly expressing activated cells could be over-represented, though the groups showed no difference in activation or CD3 levels. Naive, central memory and regulatory TCRB repertoires appeared to be more alike among patients than among healthy donors. Only small numbers of individuals were included in the HLA sub-analyses, which left unresolved whether HLA type had any influence on TCRB rearrangement. PCR might favor shorter templates, but patient and control samples were amplified and corrected together, so any skew would affect both groups equally. At VDJ recombination sites, type 1 diabetes patients had fewer insertions and more deleted nucleotides, which implies abnormalities in thymic rearrangement. Type 1 diabetes patients showed a moderate but significant shortening of TCRB CDR3 length in all four CD4+ subsets.

A single peripheral blood draw of approximately 0.11 L on average was collected from each donor into heparinised tubes. A BD FACSAria II was used to sort naive, central memory, regulatory and stem cell-like memory CD4+ T cells with a panel that included CD45RO, CCR7, CD25, CD127, CD95 and CD27. A purity above 98% was achieved for all sorted populations. PBMCs were isolated immediately by Lymphoprep density gradient centrifugation and stained directly without culture. Samples were stained and sorted in pairs, with one healthy donor and one patient per experiment, so that batch effects were minimized. All of the isolated RNA was reverse transcribed with the High Capacity cDNA Reverse Transcription Kit, so expressed TCRB transcripts were sequenced. Deep immunoSEQ sequencing was performed on naive, central memory and regulatory T cell samples, with an average of roughly 3.3 million total reads per sample. After sorted cells were lysed in RLT buffer, RNA was extracted with DNase-treated RNeasy Micro or Mini kits, with the choice depending on cell number. Each cell subset was processed separately to prevent cross-contamination, with patient and healthy donor samples processed together. TCRB sequences were amplified from cDNA with the immunoSEQ multiplex PCR, producing 87-bp fragments spanning the CDR3 region. Amplicons were sequenced on the Illumina HiSeq platform. On the study's bioinformatics: PCR bias was corrected computationally using synthetic template baselines, and reads within Hamming distance 2 were collapsed, with unmergeable singletons discarded. Reads were aligned to IMGT to assign V, D and J genes, CDR3 length, and insertions or deletions at six rearrangement sites. Within each subset, clonotype counts were normalized to sorted cell number, and only after that were true diversity and Gini coefficients computed with the tcR R package. The overlap coefficient, calculated on TCRB nucleotide sequences, was used to measure repertoire sharing. Here the immuneACCESS table is served through TCRdb, limited to in-frame sequences with V and J called. Missing clones are a known gap in these copies; in checked studies unresolved V genes cover under half, and the rest lacks a known reason. V, J and clone size derive from that table, while D and trimming were established from the DNA sequence. The table for this sample lists around 130,000 clones; 9% of them were counted only once. The top ten hold under 0.9% of the sample.

This clone was picked up a small number of times. What antigen it recognizes has not been identified. No base quality information exists; no much larger clone differs at one position. The germline V gene supplies CDR1 ENHRY and CDR2 SYGVKD. The CDR3 runs 11 amino acids, cysteine and phenylalanine included. Left in the record is the CDR3 DNA by itself, 33 bases read in frame from the first base. V is cut by 3 bases and J by 6 bases, and the space between the germline ends is 6 bases. The chain joins TRBV10-3 to TRBJ2-7; D gene: possibly TRBD1, on 6 matching bases. Sequenced material: central memory CD4+ T cells from blood. The source of this sequence is a man under 40 with type 1 diabetes. The base sequence is TGTGCCATCAGTGACAGGGGCGAGCAGTACTTC. Its translation is CAISDRGEQYF.